This T cell receptor (beta chain) was sequenced for a study of T cell changes during pregnancy in multiple sclerosis. The repertoire was sequenced with immunoSEQ multiplex PCR; TCRdb's copy has only in-frame clones and lacks some. The sample has around 88,000 clones, 92% seen once. V was shortened by 0 bases and J by 4 bases, with 13 bases between the two germline ends. Looked up from germline, CDR1 is SGHDT and CDR2 is YYEEEE. This CDR3 comprises 15 residues. The specimen was peripheral blood, collected in the first trimester of pregnancy. The V and J genes are TRBV5-6 and TRBJ1-1; no reliable D call. The origin of this receptor is a female donor with multiple sclerosis, enrolled in a pregnancy study. This CDR3 is CASSLGTGGGTEAFF. CDR3 bases: TGTGCCAGCAGCTTGGGTACCGGCGGCGGCACTGAAGCTTTCTTT.